One and the same sample provided the 28 T cell receptor beta chains below, sequenced in a study of T cells in Graves' hyperthyroidism and ophthalmopathy. The source material, RNA transcripts, was used to amplify TCR beta CDR3 regions. First-round RT-PCR with HTBI primers amplified the TCR CDR3 region. TCRdb called the multiplex PCR reads again in MiXCR, with one record for every CDR3 protein. Of hundreds of thousands of distinct CDR3 sequences in the sample, approximately 14% were seen once. Sample: blood. The receptors originated from a woman in her late teens or twenties with Graves' hyperthyroidism.

About this clonotype itself: Since a much larger clone is just one base distant, this may be a read error. The chain joins TRBV10-3 to TRBJ1-2, with D possibly TRBD1 on 6 matching bases. Trimming shortened V by 7 bases and J by 3 bases, and 12 bases separated the two germline ends. CDR1 and CDR2 from the germline V gene are ENHRY and SYGVKD. CDR3 length: 13 amino acids. In nucleotides, the CDR3 is TGTGCCATCATGGGGGGCAAGGACTATGGCTACACCTTC. Its translation is CAIMGGKDYGYTF.

This clonotype occurred many times. This chain uses TRBV11-2 with TRBJ1-1; D unclear. Trimming left V 5 bases short and J 0 bases short, with 7 bases between. The CDR3 has 13 amino acids. The germline gives CDR1 SGHAT, CDR2 FQNNGV. CDR3 loop: CASSGNMNTEAFF. The CDR3 nucleotides read TGTGCCAGCAGCGGGAACATGAACACTGAAGCTTTCTTT. Variable domain in full (rest from reference TRBV11-2 and TRBJ1-1): EAGVAQSPRYKIIEKRQSVAFWCNPISGHATLYWYQQILGQGPKLLIQFQNNGVVDDSQLPKDRFSAERLKGVDSTLKIQPAKLEDSAVYLCASSGNMNTEAFFGQGTRLTVV.

The chain recombines TRBV24-1 with TRBJ2-2, with TRBD2 matching over 11 bases. The CDR3 covers 13 residues. The germline V gene encodes CDR1 KGHDR and CDR2 SFDVKD. Losses at the gene ends were 11 bases for V and 7 bases for J; bases not matched to a gene: 5. The CDR3 DNA is TGTGCCAGCGGGACTAGCGGTTTCGGGGAGCTGTTTTTT. Its protein product is CASGTSGFGELFF.

This chain links TRBV14 with TRBJ1-1, with TRBD1 matching 8 bases. This CDR3 region has 15 residues. Germline V CDR1 and CDR2: SGHDN, FVKESK. V gave up 4 bases and J gave up 1 base; unmatched junction bases: 5. This CDR3 reads CASSPSRGQNTEAFF. CDR3 DNA: TGTGCCAGCAGCCCCAGCAGGGGGCAGAACACTGAAGCTTTCTTT.

The chain recombines TRBV9 with TRBJ2-3, with unresolved D. Per the germline V gene, CDR1 is SGDLS and CDR2 is YYNGEE. The CDR3 has 12 residues. The V gene lost 0 bases and the J gene lost 5 bases, with 4 bases spanning the gap. The CDR3 reads CASSVGIDTQYF. The CDR3, as DNA: TGTGCCAGCAGCGTAGGAATAGATACGCAGTATTTT.

This clonotype was counted between two and nine times. The CDR3 ends on some other residue instead of the conserved phenylalanine or tryptophan, so this is likely a read error. The chain links TRBV2 to TRBJ1-1; D remains ambiguous. V was shortened by 4 bases and J by 0 bases, with 9 bases between the two germline ends. Germline V gene data show CDR1 as SNHLY and CDR2 as FYNNEI. The CDR3 consists of 14 residues. In nucleotides, the CDR3 is TGTGCCAGCAGTGGGGCAGCGATGAACACTGAAGCTTTCTCT. Translated, it gives CASSGAAMNTEAFS.

There are many counts of this clonotype. The chain uses TRBV6-1 and TRBJ2-7; 9 bases agree with TRBD2. V shed 2 bases, J shed 0 bases, and the junction held 2 bases outside the gene matches. CDR3 length equals 15 residues. The germline CDR1 and CDR2 sequences are MNHNS and SASEGT. CDR3 region: CASSELAGISYEQYF. As DNA, the CDR3 is TGTGCCAGCAGTGAACTAGCGGGGATCTCCTACGAGCAGTACTTC.

There are many counts of this clonotype. V gene TRBV6-1 combines with J gene TRBJ1-5; possibly TRBD1 for D (5 bases). The CDR3 spans 16 residues. Germline V gene sequence: CDR1 MNHNS, CDR2 SASEGT. V shed 6 bases and J shed 1 base, with 16 bases lying between them. CDR3 sequence reads: CASRTGGTWSNQPQHF. The CDR3 DNA reads TGTGCCAGCAGAACCGGGGGTACGTGGAGCAATCAGCCCCAGCATTTT.

The V call is TRBV4-1, the J call TRBJ1-1, with 9 bases fitting TRBD1. V gave up 3 bases and J gave up 6 bases; unmatched junction bases: 11. The CDR3 is made up of 16 amino acids. Germline V gives CDR1 MGHRA, CDR2 YSYEKL. This chain's CDR3 is CASSQRVRDRESEAFF. The CDR3 DNA is TGCGCCAGCAGCCAGAGGGTCCGGGACAGGGAATCTGAAGCTTTCTTT.

This clonotype was seen ten or more times. The chain joins TRBV13 to TRBJ1-1, with no clear D. Deletions cut 7 bases from V and 1 base from J, with 13 bases between. Per germline, CDR1 PRHDT and CDR2 FYEKMQ (reference sequence). This CDR3 contains 14 residues. The CDR3 sequence: CASTLRRSNTEAFF. The CDR3 bases are TGTGCCAGCACCCTCAGAAGGTCGAACACTGAAGCTTTCTTT. The variable domain in full, with the rest retrieved from reference TRBV13 and TRBJ1-1, is AAGVIQSPRHLIKEKRETATLKCYPIPRHDTVYWYQQGPGQDPQFLISFYEKMQSDKGSIPDRFSAQQFSDYHSELNMSSLELGDSALYFCASTLRRSNTEAFFGQGTRLTVV.

The chain links TRBV20-1 to TRBJ2-7, with D possibly called TRBD1 or TRBD2 (5 bases each). The V gene lost 2 bases and the J gene lost 2 bases, with 7 bases spanning the gap. This CDR3 comprises 12 residues. Germline V gene lookup returns CDR1 DFQATT and CDR2 SNEGSKA (reference sequence). As DNA, the CDR3 is TGCAGTGCTAGATTGGGACCCTACGAGCAGTACTTC. Protein product: CSARLGPYEQYF.

This clonotype was counted only a few times. The CDR3 sequence: CASSLLTTGQNLRGYTF. The DNA for the CDR3 is TGCGCCAGCAGCTTACTCACCACAGGACAGAACCTACGGGGCTACACCTTC. The chain carries TRBV5-1 and TRBJ1-2; perhaps TRBD1 as D (6 bases). Germline loops: CDR1 SGHRS, CDR2 YFSETQ. The CDR3 contains 17 residues. V dropped 2 bases and J dropped 8 bases, with 25 bases sitting between them. The full variable domain, its missing parts supplied by reference TRBV5-1 and TRBJ1-2, is KAGVTQTPRYLIKTRGQQVTLSCSPISGHRSVSWYQQTPGQGLQFLFEYFSETQRNKGNFPGRFSGRQFSNSRSEMNVSTLELGDSALYLCASSLLTTGQNLRGYTFGSGTRLTVV.

This clonotype was seen repeatedly, ten times or more. The chain employs TRBV6-1 and TRBJ1-5; D is possibly TRBD1 (5 bases). From germline, CDR1 is MNHNS and CDR2 SASEGT. The V end lost 4 bases, the J end lost 1 base, and 14 bases lay between the germline ends. The CDR3 length is 16 residues. CDR3 residues: CASSGGLGGSNQPQHF. Here the CDR3 DNA reads TGTGCCAGCAGTGGAGGTCTCGGGGGAAGCAATCAGCCCCAGCATTTT.

This clonotype came up many times. The chain has TRBV7-8 and TRBJ1-1, with unresolved D. The germline gives CDR1 SGHVS, CDR2 FQNEAQ. V was trimmed by 5 bases and J by 10 bases, leaving 14 bases between them. The CDR3 runs to 12 residues. Written as DNA, the CDR3 is TGTGCCAGCAGCCAGGATCGGGCCCGAGCTTTCTTT. Protein product: CASSQDRARAFF. Full variable domain (outside the CDR3, taken from reference TRBV7-8 and TRBJ1-1): GAGVSQSPRYKVAKRGQDVALRCDPISGHVSLFWYQQALGQGPEFLTYFQNEAQLDKSGLPSDRFFAERPEGSVSTLKIQRTQQEDSAVYLCASSQDRARAFFGQGTRLTVV.

This clonotype was seen ten or more times. V is TRBV20-1 and J is TRBJ2-7; weak D call: TRBD2 (5 bases). Germline V gives CDR1 DFQATT, CDR2 SNEGSKA (reference sequence). With 6 bases removed from V and 0 bases from J, the gap between germline ends came to 18 bases. This CDR3 is 15 amino acids long. CDR3 residues: CSAQSALGSSYEQYF. The CDR3 DNA sequence: TGCAGTGCCCAGAGTGCCCTGGGGAGCTCCTACGAGCAGTACTTC.

This clonotype was counted at least ten times. The V gene is TRBV18, the J gene TRBJ1-6; no reliable D call. The CDR3 has 12 residues. Germline V lookup: CDR1 KGHSH, CDR2 LQKENI. V was shortened by 5 bases and J by 9 bases, with 8 bases between the two germline ends. The CDR3 loop is CASSERASPLHF. The CDR3 region has the DNA TGTGCCAGCTCAGAGAGAGCTTCACCCCTCCACTTT.

This clonotype was counted ten times or more. V is TRBV12-3 or TRBV12-4 and J is TRBJ2-7; the D is unclear. The length of the CDR3 is 13 residues. Trimming stripped 3 bases from V and 4 bases from J, with 10 bases between. DNA of the CDR3: TGTGCCAGCAGTTTCCGGGCACCTTACGAGCAGTACTTC. Translated, it gives CASSFRAPYEQYF.

V and J are TRBV4-1 and TRBJ2-1; TRBD2 matches at 8 bases. This CDR3 spans 16 amino acids. The J segment lost 6 bases and the V segment lost 0 bases, leaving 7 bases of the junction unmatched. The germline V gene has CDR1 MGHRA and CDR2 YSYEKL. CDR3 nucleotides: TGCGCCAGCAGCCAAGAGGCGGGGGGTTGGGGCAATGAGCAGTTCTTC. Protein: CASSQEAGGWGNEQFF.

The V and J genes are TRBV6-1 and TRBJ1-1; D uncertain. This CDR3 spans 13 amino acids. V dropped 6 bases and J dropped 3 bases, with 11 bases sitting between them. The germline CDR1 and CDR2 sequences are MNHNS and SASEGT. CDR3 sequence: CASRIYLHTEAFF. The CDR3 DNA is TGTGCCAGCAGGATCTACCTTCACACTGAAGCTTTCTTT.

About this clonotype itself: This may arise from a read error, as a much more abundant clone is one base away. CDR3 DNA sequence: TGTGCCAGCAGCCCGGGCGCTAGGGGTGAGCAGTACTTC. Translating it yields CASSPGARGEQYF. The chain employs TRBV3-1 and TRBJ2-7; D may be TRBD1 (5 bases). The CDR3 extends over 13 amino acids. CDR1 LGHDT and CDR2 YNNKEL come from the germline V gene (reference sequence). Trimming removed 4 bases from V and 7 bases from J, with 14 bases in between.

The table lists this clonotype with many counts. The rearrangement links TRBV2 to TRBJ1-2; perhaps TRBD1 as D (5 bases). CDR3 length: 15 amino acids. With 6 bases removed from V and 4 bases from J, the gap between germline ends came to 18 bases. The germline CDR1 and CDR2 sequences are SNHLY and FYNNEI. DNA for the CDR3: TGTGCCAGCAGCGAGACAGAAGCCCGGGGCTATGGCTACACCTTC. As protein: CASSETEARGYGYTF.

CDR3 bases: TGTGCCAGCAGTTTATCAGGTCCGTACCAAGAGACCCAGTACTTC. As protein: CASSLSGPYQETQYF. The chain combines TRBV12-3 or TRBV12-4 with TRBJ2-5; D not resolved. V was trimmed by 2 bases and J by 0 bases, leaving 10 bases between them. This CDR3 contains 15 residues.

This clonotype was counted only a few times. The rearrangement joins TRBV12-3 or TRBV12-4 to TRBJ1-1; no clear D. This CDR3 has 11 amino acids. V gave up 3 bases and J gave up 8 bases, with 7 bases separating them. The CDR3 reads CASSFLGEAFF. Here the CDR3 DNA reads TGTGCCAGCAGTTTTTTAGGGGAAGCTTTCTTT.

This sequence joins TRBV7-3 and TRBJ2-2; possible D gene TRBD2, 6 bases. The CDR3 loop spans 16 amino acids. Germline V gene data show CDR1 as SGHTA and CDR2 as FQGTGA. V lost 5 bases, J lost 1 base, and 14 bases lay in between. CDR3: CASSANPGLNTGELFF. Here the CDR3 DNA reads TGTGCCAGCAGCGCTAACCCGGGACTGAACACCGGGGAGCTGTTTTTT.

This clonotype was counted a few times. V and J are TRBV7-2 and TRBJ2-2; D is uncertain. The CDR3 contains 13 residues. Germline values: CDR1 SGHTA, CDR2 FQGNSA. The V and J ends lost 5 bases and 6 bases respectively, with 10 bases between them. The CDR3 is CASSKPAPGELFF. CDR3 bases: TGTGCCAGCAGCAAACCAGCGCCCGGGGAGCTGTTTTTT.

The chain has TRBV28 and TRBJ1-2, with D unresolved. The V end was cut by 4 bases, the J end by 2 bases, with 8 bases between. The CDR3 is 13 amino acids. Germline lookup yields CDR1 MDHEN and CDR2 SYDVKM. CDR3 protein: CASSSGLNYGYTF. The CDR3 DNA sequence: TGTGCCAGCAGTTCCGGTCTGAACTATGGCTACACCTTC.

This clonotype was detected ten times or more. CDR3 coding DNA: TGTGCCAGCAAACCGGGGCCGACCTACGAGCAGTACTTC. The encoded protein is CASKPGPTYEQYF. The rearrangement links TRBV27 to TRBJ2-7; D is possibly TRBD1 or TRBD2 (5 bases each). CDR1 is MNHEY, CDR2 SMNVEV, per germline (reference sequence). Trimming took 7 bases from V and 2 from J, leaving 12 bases between them. This CDR3 has 13 amino acids.

This clonotype was observed at least ten times. The chain links TRBV6-1 to TRBJ2-7; the D gene is possibly TRBD1 (5 bases). Germline loops: CDR1 MNHNS, CDR2 SASEGT. The CDR3 length is 14 residues. V was trimmed by 6 bases and J by 2 bases, leaving 14 bases between them. This CDR3 is CASRYGARAYEQYF. The DNA of the CDR3 is TGTGCCAGCAGATATGGGGCGAGAGCCTACGAGCAGTACTTC.